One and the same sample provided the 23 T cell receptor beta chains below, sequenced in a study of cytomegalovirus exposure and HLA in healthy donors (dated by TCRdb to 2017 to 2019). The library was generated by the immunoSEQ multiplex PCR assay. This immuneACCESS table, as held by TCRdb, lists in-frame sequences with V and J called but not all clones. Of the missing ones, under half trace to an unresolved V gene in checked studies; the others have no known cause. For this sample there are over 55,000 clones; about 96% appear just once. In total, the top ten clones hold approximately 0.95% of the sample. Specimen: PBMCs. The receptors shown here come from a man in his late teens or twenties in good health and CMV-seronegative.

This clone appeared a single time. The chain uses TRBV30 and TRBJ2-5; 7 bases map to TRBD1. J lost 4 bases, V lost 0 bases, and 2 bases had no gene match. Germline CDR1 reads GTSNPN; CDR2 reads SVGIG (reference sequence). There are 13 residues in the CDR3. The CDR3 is CAWSVTGRETQYF. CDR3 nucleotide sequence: TGTGCCTGGAGTGTGACAGGGCGAGAGACCCAGTACTTC.

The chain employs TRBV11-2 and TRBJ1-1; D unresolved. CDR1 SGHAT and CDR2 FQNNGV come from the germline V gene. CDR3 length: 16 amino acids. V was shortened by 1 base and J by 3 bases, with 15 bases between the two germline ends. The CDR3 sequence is CASSLGSRGADTEAFF. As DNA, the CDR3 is TGTGCCAGCAGCTTAGGGTCCAGAGGTGCGGACACTGAAGCTTTCTTT.

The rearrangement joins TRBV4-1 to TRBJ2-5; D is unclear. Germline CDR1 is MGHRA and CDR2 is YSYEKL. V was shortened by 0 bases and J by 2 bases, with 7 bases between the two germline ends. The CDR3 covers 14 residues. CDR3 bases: TGCGCCAGCAGCCAAGAGGGCGAGCAAGAGACCCAGTACTTC. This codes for CASSQEGEQETQYF.

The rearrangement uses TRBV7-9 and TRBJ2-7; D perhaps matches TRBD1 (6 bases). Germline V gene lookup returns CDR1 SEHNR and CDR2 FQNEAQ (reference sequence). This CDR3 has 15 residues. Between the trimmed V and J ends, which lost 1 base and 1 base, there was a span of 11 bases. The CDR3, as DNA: TGTGCCAGCAGCTTAGGACAGGACCCTTCCTACGAGCAGTACTTC. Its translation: CASSLGQDPSYEQYF.

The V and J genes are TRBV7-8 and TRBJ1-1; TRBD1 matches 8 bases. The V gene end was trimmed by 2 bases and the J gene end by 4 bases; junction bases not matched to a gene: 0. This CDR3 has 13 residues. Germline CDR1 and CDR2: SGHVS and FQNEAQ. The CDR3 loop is CASSLTGGTEAFF. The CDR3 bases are TGTGCCAGCAGCTTAACAGGGGGCACTGAAGCTTTCTTT.

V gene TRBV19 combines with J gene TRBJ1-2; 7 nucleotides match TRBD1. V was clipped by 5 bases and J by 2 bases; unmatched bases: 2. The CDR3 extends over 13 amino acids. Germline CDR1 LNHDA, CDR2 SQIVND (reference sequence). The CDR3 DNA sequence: TGTGCCAGTAGTCCAGGGGGGAACTATGGCTACACCTTC. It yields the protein CASSPGGNYGYTF.

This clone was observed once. The CDR3 nucleotides read TGTGCCAGCAGCCAAGATAACTATGTCGACAGGGGGCAGGAGCAGTACTTC. The encoded protein is CASSQDNYVDRGQEQYF. The chain uses TRBV4-2 and TRBJ2-7; TRBD1 agrees at 10 bases. In germline, CDR1 is LGHNA, CDR2 YNFKEQ. The ends lost 0 bases at V and 7 bases at J; junction bases unmatched: 12. This CDR3 has 17 amino acids.

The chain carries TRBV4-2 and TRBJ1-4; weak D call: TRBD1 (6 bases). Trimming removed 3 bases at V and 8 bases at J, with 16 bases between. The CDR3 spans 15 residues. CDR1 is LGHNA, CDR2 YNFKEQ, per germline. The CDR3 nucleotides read TGTGCCAGCAGCCACCCCGGGACACCAAAGGAAAAACTGTTTTTT. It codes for CASSHPGTPKEKLFF.

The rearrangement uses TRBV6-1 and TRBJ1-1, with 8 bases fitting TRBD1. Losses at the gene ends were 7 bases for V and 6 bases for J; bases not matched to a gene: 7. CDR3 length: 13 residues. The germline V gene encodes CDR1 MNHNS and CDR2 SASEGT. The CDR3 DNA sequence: TGTGCCAGCAACGGACAGGGTAGAGCTGAAGCTTTCTTT. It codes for CASNGQGRAEAFF.

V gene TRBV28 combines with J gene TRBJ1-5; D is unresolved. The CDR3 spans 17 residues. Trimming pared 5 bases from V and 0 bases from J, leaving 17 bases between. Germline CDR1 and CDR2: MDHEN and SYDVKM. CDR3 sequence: CASSPRVAYYSNQPQHF. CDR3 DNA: TGTGCCAGCAGTCCCCGAGTGGCATACTATAGCAATCAGCCCCAGCATTTT.

In nucleotides, the CDR3 is TGTGCCAGCAGCCAATATCATGGAGGGGTAGGCGAACAGTACTTC. Translated: CASSQYHGGVGEQYF. This chain uses TRBV14 with TRBJ2-7; D possibly corresponds to TRBD2 (6 bases). With 2 bases removed from V and 10 bases from J, the gap between germline ends came to 21 bases. This CDR3 comprises 15 residues. Germline V gene sequence: CDR1 SGHDN, CDR2 FVKESK. Based on the CDR3 plus reference TRBV14 and TRBJ2-7, the full variable domain is EAGVTQFPSHSVIEKGQTVTLRCDPISGHDNLYWYRRVMGKEIKFLLHFVKESKQDESGMPNNRFLAERTGGTYSTLKVQPAELEDSGVYFCASSQYHGGVGEQYFGPGTRLTVT.

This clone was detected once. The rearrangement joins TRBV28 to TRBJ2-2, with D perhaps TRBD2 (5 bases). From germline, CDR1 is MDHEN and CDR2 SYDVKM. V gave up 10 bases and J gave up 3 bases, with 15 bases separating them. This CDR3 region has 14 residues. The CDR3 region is CATGGQPDTGELFF. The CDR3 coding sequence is TGTGCCACAGGCGGGCAGCCGGACACCGGGGAGCTGTTTTTT. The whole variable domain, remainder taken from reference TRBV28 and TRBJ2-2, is DVKVTQSSRYLVKRTGEKVFLECVQDMDHENMFWYRQDPGLGLRLIYFSYDVKMKEKGDIPEGYSVSREKKERFSLILESASTNQTSMYLCATGGQPDTGELFFGEGSRLTVL.

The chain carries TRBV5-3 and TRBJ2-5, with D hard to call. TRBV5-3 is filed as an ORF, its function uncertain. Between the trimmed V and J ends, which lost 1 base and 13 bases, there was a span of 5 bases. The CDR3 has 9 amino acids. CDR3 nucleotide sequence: TGTGCCAGAAGCTTGTTTCGGTACTTC. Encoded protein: CARSLFRYF.

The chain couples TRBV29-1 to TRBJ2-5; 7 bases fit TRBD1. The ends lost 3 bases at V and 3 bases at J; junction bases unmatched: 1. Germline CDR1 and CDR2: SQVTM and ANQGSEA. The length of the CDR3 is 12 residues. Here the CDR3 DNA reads TGCAGCGTTGACCAGGGGGAAGAGACCCAGTACTTC. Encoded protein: CSVDQGEETQYF.

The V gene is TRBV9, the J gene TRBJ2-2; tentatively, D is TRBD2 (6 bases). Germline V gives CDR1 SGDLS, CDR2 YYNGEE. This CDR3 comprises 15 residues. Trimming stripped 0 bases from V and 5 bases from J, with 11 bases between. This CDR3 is CASSVAGGQTGELFF. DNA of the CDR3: TGTGCCAGCAGCGTAGCTGGAGGGCAAACCGGGGAGCTGTTTTTT.

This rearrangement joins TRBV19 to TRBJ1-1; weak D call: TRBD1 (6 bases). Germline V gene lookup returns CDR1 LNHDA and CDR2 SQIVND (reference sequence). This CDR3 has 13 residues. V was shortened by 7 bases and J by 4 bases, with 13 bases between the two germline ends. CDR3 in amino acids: CASNLRQATEAFF. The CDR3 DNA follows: TGTGCCAGTAACCTCCGACAGGCCACTGAAGCTTTCTTT.

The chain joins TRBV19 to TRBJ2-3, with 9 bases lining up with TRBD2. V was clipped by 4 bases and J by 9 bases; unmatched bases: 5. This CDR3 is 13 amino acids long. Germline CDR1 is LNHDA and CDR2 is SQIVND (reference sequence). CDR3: CASSSGRAFTQYF. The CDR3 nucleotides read TGTGCCAGTAGTAGCGGGAGGGCCTTCACGCAGTATTTT.

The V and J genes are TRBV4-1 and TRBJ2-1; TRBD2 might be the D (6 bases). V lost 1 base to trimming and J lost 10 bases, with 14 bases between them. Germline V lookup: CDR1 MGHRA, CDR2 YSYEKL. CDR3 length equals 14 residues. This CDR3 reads CASSQVSRSGEQFF. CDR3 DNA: TGCGCCAGCAGCCAAGTGTCTCGTAGCGGAGAGCAGTTCTTC.

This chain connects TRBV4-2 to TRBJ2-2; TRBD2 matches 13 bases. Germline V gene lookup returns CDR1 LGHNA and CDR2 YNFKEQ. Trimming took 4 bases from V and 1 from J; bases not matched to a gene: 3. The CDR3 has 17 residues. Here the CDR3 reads CASSLGTSGMNTGELFF. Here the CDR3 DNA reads TGTGCCAGCAGCCTCGGGACTAGCGGGATGAACACCGGGGAGCTGTTTTTT.

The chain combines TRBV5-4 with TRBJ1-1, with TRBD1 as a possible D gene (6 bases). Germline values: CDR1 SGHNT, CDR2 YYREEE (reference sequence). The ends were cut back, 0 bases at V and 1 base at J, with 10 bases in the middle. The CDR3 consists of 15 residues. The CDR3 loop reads CASSLALRGNTEAFF. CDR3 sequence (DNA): TGTGCCAGCAGCTTGGCACTCAGGGGGAACACTGAAGCTTTCTTT.

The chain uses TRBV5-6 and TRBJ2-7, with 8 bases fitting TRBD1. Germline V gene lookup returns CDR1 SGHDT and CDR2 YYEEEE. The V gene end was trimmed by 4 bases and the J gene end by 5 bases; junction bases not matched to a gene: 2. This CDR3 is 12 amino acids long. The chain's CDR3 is CASSTDRDEQYF. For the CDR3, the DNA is TGTGCCAGCAGCACGGACAGGGACGAGCAGTACTTC.

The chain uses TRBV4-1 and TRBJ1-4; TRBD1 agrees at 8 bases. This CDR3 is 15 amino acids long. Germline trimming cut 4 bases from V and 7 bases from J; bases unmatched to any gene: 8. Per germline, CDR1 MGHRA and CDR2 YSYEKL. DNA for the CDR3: TGCGCCAGCAGCCTGAACAGGGGGTTTGTTGAAAAACTGTTTTTT. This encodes CASSLNRGFVEKLFF.

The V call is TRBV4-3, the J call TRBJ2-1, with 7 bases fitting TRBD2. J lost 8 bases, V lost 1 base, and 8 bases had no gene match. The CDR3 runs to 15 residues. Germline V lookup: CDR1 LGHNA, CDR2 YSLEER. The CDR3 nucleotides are TGCGCCAGCAGCCAAGGTAGGGGAGGGCCCCATGAGCAGTTCTTC. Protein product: CASSQGRGGPHEQFF.